These 7 T cell receptor beta chains were all obtained from the same sample, sequenced in a study of beta chain features in type 1 diabetes. Reverse transcribing all isolated RNA meant expressed TCRB transcripts were sequenced. Profiled with immunoSEQ multiplex PCR; TCRdb holds only in-frame clones, not every one. Among around 140,000 clones listed, about 12% were seen once. Study results and caveats: In all four CD4+ subsets, TCRB CDR3 length was significantly, moderately reduced in type 1 diabetes.

The antigens these receptors bind are not known. Material: central memory CD4+ T cells from blood. These receptors originate from a man younger than 35 with type 1 diabetes.

This clone was observed a few times. The genes are TRBV28 and TRBJ1-1; D might be TRBD1 (5 bases). The germline V gene encodes CDR1 MDHEN and CDR2 SYDVKM. V was pared by 7 bases and J by 3 bases, with 9 bases between. The CDR3 runs to 12 residues. CDR3 residues: CASKGWDTEAFF. The CDR3 region has the DNA TGTGCCAGCAAGGGGTGGGACACTGAAGCTTTCTTT.

In its sample, this clone was seen a few times. Being one base from a much bigger clone, this may be a read error. This rearrangement joins TRBV29-1 to TRBJ2-5; 7 nucleotides line up with TRBD1. The DNA matches TRBJ2-7 better at its end, which makes the J call doubtful. In germline, CDR1 is SQVTM, CDR2 ANQGSEA. This CDR3 has 14 amino acids. The CDR3 sequence is CSVDRDRSSYEQYF. The CDR3 DNA reads as TGCAGCGTTGACCGGGACAGAAGCTCCTACGAGCAGTACTTC.

A few counts support this clone. CDR3 coding DNA: TGTGCCAGCAGTTTAGGTCAACTAGCGGGGGGTACCGGGGAGCTGTTTTTT. It yields the protein CASSLGQLAGGTGELFF. This chain uses TRBV27 with TRBJ2-2; 12 positions match TRBD2. V dropped 2 bases and J dropped 5; count of bases not matched to a gene: 6. The CDR3 has 17 amino acids. Per germline, CDR1 MNHEY and CDR2 SMNVEV (reference sequence).

This clone was observed once. This chain links TRBV10-2 with TRBJ2-1; the match to TRBD1 covers 11 bases. This CDR3 is 14 amino acids long. Germline lookup yields CDR1 WSHSY and CDR2 SAAADI. The V and J ends lost 6 bases and 7 bases, in that order; junction bases with no gene match: 5. CDR3 amino acids: CASSGQGAKNEQFF. As DNA, the CDR3 is TGCGCCAGCAGCGGACAGGGGGCGAAGAATGAGCAGTTCTTC.

The genes are TRBV5-1 and TRBJ1-6; 8 nucleotides match TRBD1. The V gene end was trimmed by 3 bases and the J gene end by 10 bases; junction bases not matched to a gene: 6. CDR3 length equals 14 residues. CDR1 SGHRS and CDR2 YFSETQ come from the germline V gene. DNA of the CDR3: TGCGCCAGCAGCTCACAGGGGGAGGACTCACCCCTCCACTTT. It translates to CASSSQGEDSPLHF. Together with reference TRBV5-1 and TRBJ1-6, the CDR3 gives the full variable domain: KAGVTQTPRYLIKTRGQQVTLSCSPISGHRSVSWYQQTPGQGLQFLFEYFSETQRNKGNFPGRFSGRQFSNSRSEMNVSTLELGDSALYLCASSSQGEDSPLHFGNGTRLTVT.

The V gene is TRBV28, the J gene TRBJ2-5; the D gene is possibly TRBD1 (5 bases). The J call is in doubt because the DNA end fits TRBJ2-7 better. Germline CDR1 and CDR2: MDHEN and SYDVKM. This CDR3 contains 14 residues. The CDR3 loop is CASSTLGPSYEQYF. The CDR3 DNA reads as TGTGCCAGCAGCACCTTGGGGCCCTCCTACGAGCAGTACTTC.

The CDR3 spells CASSPMEVETQYF. The CDR3 region has the DNA TGTGCCAGCAGCCCGATGGAGGTAGAGACCCAGTACTTC. V and J are TRBV7-8 and TRBJ2-5, with TRBD2 as a possible D gene (5 bases). The length of the CDR3 is 13 residues. Germline lookup yields CDR1 SGHVS and CDR2 FQNEAQ. Trimming took off 5 bases at V and 4 bases at J, with 11 bases between the two ends.